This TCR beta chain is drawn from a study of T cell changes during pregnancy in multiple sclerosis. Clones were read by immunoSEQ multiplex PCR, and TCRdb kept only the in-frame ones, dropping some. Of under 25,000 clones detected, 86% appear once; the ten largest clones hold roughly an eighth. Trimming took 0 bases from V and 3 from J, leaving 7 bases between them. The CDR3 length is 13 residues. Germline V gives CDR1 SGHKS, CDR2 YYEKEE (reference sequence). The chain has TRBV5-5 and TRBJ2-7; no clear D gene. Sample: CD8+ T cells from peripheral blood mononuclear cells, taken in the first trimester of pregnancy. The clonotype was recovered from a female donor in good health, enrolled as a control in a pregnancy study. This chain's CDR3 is CASSLGGDYEQYF. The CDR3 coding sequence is TGTGCCAGCAGCTTGGGTGGAGACTACGAGCAGTACTTC.